This TCR beta chain was captured by sequencing in a study of T cell changes during pregnancy in multiple sclerosis. Only in-frame clones appear in the TCRdb table, and some are missing; sequencing was by immunoSEQ multiplex PCR. The sample holds about 94,000 clones; around 94% are singletons and the top ten take under 0.85%. Germline CDR1 and CDR2: SGDLS and YYNGEE. Trimming cost V 5 bases and J 0 bases, with 11 bases left between them. The length of the CDR3 is 14 residues. The chain uses TRBV9 and TRBJ2-5; D possibly corresponds to TRBD2 (6 bases). The starting material was peripheral blood, obtained in the third trimester of pregnancy. The source of this sequence is a female donor with multiple sclerosis, enrolled in a pregnancy study. The CDR3 DNA is TGTGCCAGCAGGGTGGAGGGGCACCAAGAGACCCAGTACTTC. Translation gives CASRVEGHQETQYF.